This is a list of T cell receptor beta chains from one sample in a study of cytotoxic CD8 clonotypes in ibrutinib-treated CLL. Method: immunoSEQ multiplex PCR; TCRdb's copy keeps in-frame clones and lacks some. The sample includes approximately 190,000 clones, more than 65% of them seen just once. The specimen comprised PBMCs, sampled after 12 months of ibrutinib treatment. The receptors were sampled from a human donor with chronic lymphocytic leukemia. Both conserved end residues are part of each CDR3. A D gene is named only where the DNA matches it firmly. Expanded clones get a size class; other rows say once, few or many, or leave the size out.

TRBV30	few	-	TRBJ2-7	CAWSVGFGYEQYF	TGTGCCTGGAGTGTAGGGTTCGGGTACGAGCAGTACTTC
TRBV11-2	-	-	TRBJ1-6	CASSLAGSSYNSPLHF	TGTGCCAGCAGCTTAGCTGGCAGCTCCTATAATTCACCCCTCCACTTT
TRBV5-6	once	-	TRBJ2-7	CASSLMRAREYF	TGTGCCAGCAGCTTGATGCGGGCTCGGGAGTACTTC
TRBV9	-	-	TRBJ2-2	CASRDTSNTGELFF	TGTGCCAGCCGGGATACTTCTAACACCGGGGAGCTGTTTTTT
TRBV20-1	few	-	TRBJ1-1	CSAAELTEAFF	TGCAGTGCGGCGGAGCTCACTGAAGCTTTCTTT
TRBV6-7	-	TRBD1	TRBJ2-7	CASTLGGTGSYEQYF	TGTGCCAGCACCCTGGGTGGGACAGGGTCCTACGAGCAGTACTTC
TRBV25-1	-	TRBD1	TRBJ2-7	CASSPLDRDEQYF	TGTGCCAGCAGTCCTTTGGACAGGGACGAGCAGTACTTC
TRBV11-2	-	-	TRBJ2-1	CASSFGTAYEQFF	TGTGCCAGCAGCTTCGGAACCGCCTATGAGCAGTTCTTC
TRBV7-2	-	TRBD2	TRBJ2-3	CASSQGLAGGPDTQYF	TGTGCCAGCAGCCAGGGACTAGCGGGGGGGCCAGATACGCAGTATTTT
TRBV6-5	-	-	TRBJ2-7	CASSRLNEQYF	TGTGCCAGCAGTAGATTAAACGAGCAGTACTTC
TRBV7-2	-	TRBD1	TRBJ1-2	CASSAAGTGYGYTF	TGTGCCAGCAGCGCCGCCGGGACAGGGTATGGTTACACCTTC
TRBV4-3	many	TRBD2	TRBJ2-1	CASSDTSGNYNEQFF	TGCGCCAGCAGCGATACGAGCGGGAACTACAATGAGCAGTTCTTC
TRBV4-3	once	-	TRBJ2-1	CASSQDRSSYNEQFF	TGCGCCAGCAGCCAAGACAGGTCGTCCTACAATGAGCAGTTCTTC
TRBV19	-	TRBD1	TRBJ1-5	CASRTGGGQPQHF	TGTGCCAGCAGGACAGGGGGCGGTCAGCCCCAGCATTTT
TRBV5-5	-	-	TRBJ1-6	CASSLDGQRDSPLHF	TGTGCCAGCAGCCTGGACGGACAGCGAGATTCACCCCTCCACTTT
TRBV30	few	-	TRBJ1-5	CAWSVGQPQHF	TGTGCCTGGAGTGTCGGACAGCCCCAGCATTTT
TRBV18	-	-	TRBJ2-3	CASSPSTGADTQYF	TGTGCCAGCTCTCCCTCTACTGGTGCAGATACGCAGTATTTT
TRBV7-9	-	-	TRBJ2-1	CASMGGGVNEQFF	TGTGCCAGCATGGGAGGGGGGGTTAATGAGCAGTTCTTC
TRBV5-1	once	-	TRBJ2-7	CASSADRRPPYEQYF	TGCGCCAGCAGCGCTGACAGGCGCCCCCCCTACGAGCAGTACTTC
TRBV29-1	-	-	TRBJ2-7	CSVESSGDDEQYF	TGCAGCGTTGAGTCCTCCGGGGACGACGAGCAGTACTTC
TRBV27	medium-sized	-	TRBJ1-1	CASSPPRTWNTEAFF	TGTGCCAGCAGTCCCCCCAGAACGTGGAACACTGAAGCTTTCTTT
TRBV30	-	-	TRBJ2-2	CAWNLNTGELFF	TGTGCCTGGAACCTAAACACCGGGGAGCTGTTTTTT
TRBV2	many	-	TRBJ1-5	CATMRGNSNQPQHF	TGTGCCACCATGAGAGGGAATAGCAATCAGCCCCAGCATTTT
TRBV5-1	-	-	TRBJ2-6	CASSFPISGANVLTF	TGCGCCAGCAGCTTTCCAATCTCTGGGGCCAACGTCCTGACTTTC